These T cell receptor beta chains were read from a single sample in a study of tumor-infiltrating lymphocytes in primary liver carcinoma. In TCRdb, the multiplex PCR reads were re-called with MiXCR into one record per CDR3 protein. The sample records fewer than 350,000 distinct CDR3 sequences, roughly 60% being singletons. Input material: peripheral blood. The origin of the receptors is a man in his forties or fifties with primary liver carcinoma and hepatitis B virus infection. Each CDR3 is given with its conserved first and last residue. Each record gives: CDR3 protein, CDR3 DNA, D gene, J gene, V gene, clone size. A D gene is named only where the DNA matches it firmly. Clone size appears in some rows only: once, few, many, or a class for an expanded clone.

CASSFRGLLYNEQFF TGTGCCAGCAGTTTCAGGGGGCTATTGTACAATGAGCAGTTCTTC TRBD1 TRBJ2-1 TRBV28 NA
CASSLLAGANVLTF TGTGCCAGCAGTCTGCTAGCTGGGGCCAACGTCCTGACTTTC NA TRBJ2-6 TRBV12-3/TRBV12-4 NA
CATSDEGYTEAFF TGTGCCACCAGTGACGAGGGTTACACTGAAGCTTTCTTT NA TRBJ1-1 TRBV24-1 NA
CASSRTSWETQYF TGTGCCAGCAGCCGCACTAGTTGGGAGACCCAGTACTTC NA TRBJ2-5 TRBV7-7 NA
CASSFGQQVSYEQYF TGCGCCAGCAGTTTTGGACAGCAGGTCTCCTACGAGCAGTACTTC NA TRBJ2-7 TRBV5-1 NA
CASSQVDDFAYEQYF TGCGCCAGCAGCCAAGTCGACGATTTTGCCTACGAGCAGTATTTC NA TRBJ2-7 TRBV4-3 NA
CASSIGGTQETQYF TGTGCCAGCAGTATAGGCGGGACCCAAGAGACCCAGTACTTC NA TRBJ2-5 TRBV11-2 NA
CASSLEGQAADTQYF TGTGCCAGCAGCTTGGAGGGACAGGCTGCAGATACGCAGTATTTT TRBD1 TRBJ2-3 TRBV5-4 many
CASGSGSGETQYF TGTGCCTCGGGCAGCGGGAGCGGAGAGACCCAGTACTTC TRBD2 TRBJ2-5 TRBV30 few
CASSQDLRAGGPHTQYF TGTGCCAGCAGCCAAGATTTGCGAGCGGGAGGGCCTCATACGCAGTATTTT TRBD2 TRBJ2-3 TRBV4-2 many
CASGPFGRTDTQYF TGTGCCAGTGGCCCCTTCGGCCGCACAGATACGCAGTATTTT NA TRBJ2-3 TRBV11-2 few
CASNFYGSGDTQYF TGTGCCAGCAACTTTTACGGTTCTGGGGATACGCAGTATTTT NA TRBJ2-3 TRBV11-2 NA
CASSLAGQGLRTQYF TGTGCCAGCAGCTTGGCCGGGCAGGGACTACGGACCCAGTACTTC TRBD2 TRBJ2-5 TRBV5-8 few
CASSMEASHTQYF TGCGCCAGCAGCATGGAGGCTTCACATACGCAGTATTTT NA TRBJ2-3 TRBV5-1 NA
CASSTHGDKAYEQYF TGTGCCAGCAGTACCCACGGGGACAAAGCCTACGAGCAGTACTTC NA TRBJ2-7 TRBV6-2/TRBV6-3 NA
CANSKTGTGHPYEQYF TGTGCCAACAGCAAAACCGGGACAGGGCATCCCTACGAGCAGTACTTC TRBD1 TRBJ2-7 TRBV11-1 NA
CASKLIGGAGEAFF TGTGCCAGCAAGCTCATAGGGGGCGCGGGTGAAGCTTTCTTT NA TRBJ1-1 TRBV21-1 NA
CASTPGLEGLSSYEQYF TGTGCCAGCACTCCGGGACTAGAGGGATTGAGCTCCTACGAGCAGTACTTC TRBD2 TRBJ2-7 TRBV12-3/TRBV12-4 NA